This T cell receptor (beta chain) was documented in a study of Graves' ophthalmopathy and Graves' hyperthyroidism. This clonotype was recorded a few times. The CDR3 is 14 residues long. The germline V and J ends were trimmed by 10 bases and 8 bases, with 23 bases remaining between them. Germline V CDR1 and CDR2: ENHRY, SYGVKD. Scientists amplified the TCR beta CDR3 regions from RNA transcripts. RT-PCR in the first round used HTBI primers; a second-round multiplex PCR followed. TCRdb re-called the multiplex PCR reads through MiXCR, storing one row per CDR3 protein. The sample has some 750,000 distinct CDR3 sequences; 40% are singletons.

This sequence was found in an adult man with Graves' ophthalmopathy. The sequencing input was peripheral blood. The chain links TRBV10-3 to TRBJ1-2, with D maybe TRBD1 (6 bases). The CDR3 region is CASTVSQGREGYTF. In DNA form, the CDR3 reads TGTGCCAGCACCGTCTCACAGGGACGGGAAGGCTACACCTTC.